Listed below are T cell receptor beta chains from one sample, sequenced in a study of blood T cell repertoires in COVID-19. Generated by immunoSEQ multiplex PCR, the TCRdb table keeps only in-frame clones and is missing some. The table has 70,000 or so clones, roughly three quarters seen once. The specimen was peripheral blood. These receptors were obtained from a man aged 55-75 years with acute or convalescent COVID-19. The conserved cysteine and the conserved F or W are not part of the CDR3 here. Fields, in order: J gene, V gene, clone size, D gene, CDR3 protein. A D gene is named only where the DNA matches it firmly. Rows give clone size only sometimes, using once, few, many, or a class for an expanded clone.

TRBJ1-5,TRBV19,.,TRBD1,ASRTSTGGNQPQH
TRBJ1-2,TRBV27,.,.,ASSHPWGSLDRIT
TRBJ1-6,TRBV5-1,.,.,ASREGKDSPLH
TRBJ2-5,TRBV5-8,.,.,ACQGGAETQY
TRBJ2-7,TRBV6-5,.,TRBD1,AGMGQVKYEQY
TRBJ1-1,TRBV2,once,TRBD1,ASRLIRGPEAF
TRBJ1-6,TRBV4-3,.,TRBD1,ASSQVGSGGIGSLH
TRBJ2-7,TRBV6-5,.,.,ASMTVLREQY
TRBJ1-1,TRBV27,.,TRBD1,ASSSAGTVHTEAF
TRBJ2-5,TRBV5-6,.,.,ASSSGVRQQETQY
TRBJ1-4,TRBV30,.,.,AYGQYNEKLF
TRBJ1-5,TRBV3-1/TRBV3-2,.,TRBD1,ASSQAGGGNNQPQH
TRBJ2-1,TRBV5-1,.,.,ASSLVDYRDNEQF
TRBJ1-4,TRBV19,few,.,ASTYQHPRQGVEKLF
TRBJ1-2,TRBV5-6,.,TRBD1,ASSPSQGLRYGYT
TRBJ2-7,TRBV11-2,once,TRBD1,ASSTTTGDEQY